This T cell receptor beta chain was identified during a study of cytomegalovirus exposure and HLA in healthy donors (TCRdb year 2017). For the study in its entirety: An earlier analysis of several hundred of the donors reported 250 to 300 Gb of sequence data and around 110 million unique TCR beta sequences from roughly 180 million T cells. Approximately 310 gigabases of sequencing data and tens of millions of unique TCR sequences were included in an early release covering roughly 700 HLA-typed donors. Among the roughly 400 genotyped donors, approximately 82% belonged to the genetic ancestry cluster associated with self-reported Caucasian donors. The study aimed to test whether cataloging public T cell receptors could reveal signatures of past pathogen exposure. Using immunosequencing, the study profiled T cell repertoires from around 680 subjects and related those repertoires to cytomegalovirus serostatus. Along with the roughly 670-subject first cohort, a separate validation cohort of over a hundred different subjects was used. High-throughput TCR immunosequencing, statistical association of individual TCRs with disease status, and machine learning were combined to predict cytomegalovirus infection status. To study patterns of TCR occurrence, a later analysis re-analyzed previously published TCR beta repertoires from 500 to 850 donors and added high-resolution HLA genotyping. Rather than using new phenotypic data, the later analysis identified candidate immune exposures from TCR beta sequences and from how often those sequences occurred across donors. To decide whether each TCR beta V gene segment behaved as functional or pseudogenic, an earlier analysis of over 500 of the donors relied on high-throughput TCR beta sequencing. Donor age, sex, ethnicity and CMV serostatus were compiled together with the repertoire data. A later genetic analysis used genome-wide SNP genotypes for 398 of the 666 donors, treating that subset as a discovery cohort. Every discovery cohort repertoire had been produced on one sequencing platform. Class I and class II HLA loci were covered by the typing at four-digit resolution. Typing coverage varied by locus: about 620-630 donors for A, B, C, DRB1 and DQB1; approximately 500 for DQA1; 600 to 610 for DPA1; fewer than 480 for DPB1. Four to six DR-DQ haplotypes were handled as single units for association and clustering because linkage in the cohort was strong. On average, roughly 240,000 unique TCR beta nucleotide sequences were sequenced per donor among about 400 genotyped donors of the cohort, with roughly 19% of those sequences being non-productive.

Notes on this clone: It lacks a known antigen. Base-call qualities are not available, and no considerably larger clone is one nucleotide away.

The library was prepared using the immunoSEQ multiplex PCR assay. For the multiplex PCR, a mixture combining 60 forward primers for TCR Vbeta segments and 13 reverse primers for TCR Jbeta segments was used. A multiplex PCR assay on genomic DNA amplified the CDR3 region of rearranged TCR beta genes. On the Illumina HiSeq System, the amplified TCR beta libraries were sequenced as 87-base-pair reads. The original methods were these. Across the 600 to 700 repertoires, a later analysis counted tens of millions of unique TCR beta chains, 9.5 million to 12 million of which were shared by at least two donors. To remove PCR and sequencing errors, raw reads were error-corrected and collapsed into unique sequences using a nearest-neighbor algorithm that merged closely related sequences. Alignment of CDR3 sequences to IMGT reference sequences was used to assign V, D and J gene segments. For a sequence to be retained, a match of at least six nucleotides was required to both a V gene segment and a J gene segment. Rearrangements were called productive when the CDR3 lacked stop codons and stayed in frame with V and J; all others were non-productive. CDR3 was defined by IMGT convention, running from the second conserved V-encoded cysteine to the conserved J-encoded phenylalanine. The earlier analysis of 550 to 650 of the donors excluded any sequence lacking an unambiguous match to a single V gene segment. In an earlier analysis of 587 of the donors, V segments were called functional above 56.7% productive rearrangements and were called segregating when the between-donor standard deviation exceeded 5%. A statistical classification framework was built to diagnose cytomegalovirus status from the catalog of TCR beta chain sequences. In a later analysis, V and J genes were assigned by comparing TCR nucleotide sequences against IMGT/GENE-DB human TR gene sequences. A later analysis assigned CDR3 sequences and most-parsimonious VDJ recombination scenarios with the TCRdist pipeline. In a later analysis, every TCR beta chain was defined by the combination of its CDR3 amino acid sequence and its V-gene family, and reads without a unique V-gene family were dropped. To address suspected cross-contamination and a sequencing artifact, a later analysis removed 592 highly shared, low-generation-probability nucleotide sequences. For each public chain, a later analysis derived a clonal expansion index from normalized ranks of inferred template counts within each repertoire. Generation probabilities in a later analysis came from a VDJ recombination model fitted to out-of-frame rearrangements, and those results were checked against IGoR. In a later analysis, hypergeometric tests were used to score TCR-TCR, TCR-HLA and TCR-CMV co-occurrence, with a repertoire-size bias correction applied to TCR pairs. A later analysis estimated false discovery rates by permuting HLA or CMV assignments 20 times. A later analysis grouped co-occurring TCRs with DBSCAN, adding TCRdist sequence similarity when clustering within HLA-allele-positive subsets. For co-occurrence clustering, repertoires with fewer than 30,000 or more than 120,000 public chains were excluded, along with roughly 5 repertoires with anomalous nucleotide sharing. Sourced from immuneACCESS, this table was stored by TCRdb with only in-frame sequences that have V and J called. A share of the clones is absent; for the studies checked, an unresolved V gene accounts for under half, and the remainder has no known explanation. The V and J calls and clone size come from that table; D and trimming were worked out from the DNA. This sample is represented by fewer than 250,000 clones; 77% of them were singletons. The ten largest clones take up roughly 2.1% of the sample.

Points the paper makes about the study in general: Compared with the roughly 600-donor mean, donors in an Asian-associated ancestry cluster had fewer N-insertions in productive TCRs, according to a later genetic analysis. A few of the identified cytomegalovirus-associated TCR beta chains were confirmed in vitro to be specific for cytomegalovirus antigens. Presence/absence analyses assumed roughly uniform sequencing depth across donors, an assumption that may not hold. Strong co-occurrence of HLA alleles, especially DR and DQ, made assigning TCR associations to individual alleles difficult. A further reported finding was that TCR beta sequences accurately predicted the HLA-A and HLA-B alleles for most subjects in the first cohort. Because counts were too low, around 18 rarely observed V segments, including chromosome 9 orphons, were left out of the earlier analysis of 587 of the donors. A group of highly shared sequence variants was considered likely to be a technical artifact of the sequencing pipeline. Because some donors lacked HLA typing at each locus, the association tests relied only on the typed subset. The authors suggested that the approach could potentially be extended to other disease states and immunological phenotypes. An earlier analysis of around 540 of the donors showed that most TCR beta V segments appeared in productive rearrangements either about 87% or about 30% of the time, which broadly matched IMGT annotations. A later analysis found that most CMV-associated TCR beta chains appeared HLA-restricted, with HLA associations seemingly driven largely by CMV exposure. According to a later analysis, parvovirus B19, influenza, CMV and Epstein-Barr virus appeared linked to several top co-occurrence clusters. In both the original and validation cohorts, the classifier was reported to diagnose cytomegalovirus status with high specificity and sensitivity. The study gave a list of roughly 150 TCR beta chains associated with cytomegalovirus. V-gene and J-gene trimming of TCR beta chains was associated with a missense DCLRE1C variant in a later genetic analysis, and the association was replicated in an independent cohort. The cohort was sequenced for TCR beta chains only, and without alpha or paired-chain data the features that could be detected were limited. At a false discovery rate of 0.05, a later analysis linked some 17,000 TCR beta sequences to specific HLA alleles. The only immune exposure information available for the cohort was CMV serostatus. In a later analysis, HLA-associated TCR beta chains were found to be more clonally expanded and to have lower generation probabilities than equally common non-associated chains. Linkage disequilibrium might explain the correlated functional status among segregating V segments, but an unknown experimental factor could not be excluded. Most TCR sequences were observed very rarely across donors, whereas some public TCRs were present in many individuals. In a later analysis, the rate of TCR association differed among HLA loci, with DRB1 alleles having the most associated TCRs and HLA-C alleles having the fewest.

The cohort comprised hundreds of healthy bone marrow donors. All cohort members were sampled while nominally healthy, although unrecorded immune exposures were likely present. The donor tested CMV seropositive, placing the donor among the 250 to 350 seropositive members of the cohort. A peripheral blood sample was collected from each donor, and TCR beta sequencing was performed on peripheral blood mononuclear cells. Genomic DNA was extracted from the blood cell samples with the Qiagen DNeasy Blood Extraction Kit. The specimen sequenced was PBMCs. The TCR was taken from a woman aged 25 to 45 in good health and CMV-seropositive.

CDR3 region: CASSSPSGGLAKNIQYF. The DNA reads TGTGCCAGCAGTTCCCCCTCCGGGGGACTAGCCAAAAACATTCAGTACTTC. Here the chain combines TRBV28 and TRBJ2-4; perhaps TRBD2 is the D gene, with 6 bases matching. Taken from the germline V gene, the CDR1 and CDR2 loops are MDHEN and SYDVKM. V drops 4 bases and J drops 0 bases, leaving 16 bases in between. CDR3 length: 17 amino acids, cysteine to phenylalanine. Only the CDR3 DNA is retained, 51 bases long and in frame from the first base. The reference TRBV28 and TRBJ2-4 proteins fill in what lies around the CDR3, so the full variable domain reads DVKVTQSSRYLVKRTGEKVFLECVQDMDHENMFWYRQDPGLGLRLIYFSYDVKMKEKGDIPEGYSVSREKKERFSLILESASTNQTSMYLCASSSPSGGLAKNIQYFGAGTRLSVL.